What follows are 8 T cell receptor beta chains derived from one specimen sequenced in a study of blood T cell repertoires in COVID-19. Assay used: immunoSEQ multiplex PCR; TCRdb lists only in-frame clones, some missing. There are 350,000 to 450,000 clones in the sample; roughly 90% occur only once, and roughly 0.9% lies in the top ten. The material sequenced was PBMCs or T cells enriched from blood (not recorded which). These receptors were collected from a woman in her thirties or forties who had been exposed to COVID-19.

This chain connects TRBV5-1 to TRBJ2-7; possible D gene TRBD2, 5 bases. Germline CDR1 is SGHRS and CDR2 is YFSETQ. The CDR3 totals 15 residues. Trimming left V 4 bases short and J 1 base short, with 15 bases between. The CDR3 DNA sequence: TGCGCCAGCAGCCGGGCTATCGGGGAGTCCTACGAGCAGTACTTC. The encoded protein is CASSRAIGESYEQYF.

This sequence joins TRBV30 and TRBJ1-5; 9 nucleotides match TRBD1. This CDR3 contains 14 residues. The germline V gene encodes CDR1 GTSNPN and CDR2 SVGIG (reference sequence). With V trimmed by 2 bases and J by 2 bases, 1 base remained unmatched. CDR3 sequence (DNA): TGTGCCTGGAGTAGACAGGGGGGCAATCAGCCCCAGCATTTT. Its translation is CAWSRQGGNQPQHF.

The chain links TRBV14 to TRBJ1-5; tentatively, D is TRBD1 (6 bases). The length of the CDR3 is 16 residues. V lost 1 base and J 0 bases, leaving 10 bases between the germline ends. In germline, CDR1 is SGHDN, CDR2 FVKESK. The CDR3 DNA follows: TGTGCCAGCAGCCAAGGGGGGCCTTATAGCAATCAGCCCCAGCATTTT. It yields the protein CASSQGGPYSNQPQHF.

This sequence joins TRBV10-3 and TRBJ2-1; tentatively, D is TRBD1 (6 bases). The CDR3 length is 13 residues. Germline loops: CDR1 ENHRY, CDR2 SYGVKD. V was cut by 8 bases and J by 4 bases, with 12 bases left in between. CDR3 sequence (DNA): TGTGCCATCGGGAGAGGGGGTTACAATGAGCAGTTCTTC. Encoded protein: CAIGRGGYNEQFF.

This CDR3 is CASSSARNYGYTF. The CDR3 DNA reads as TGTGCCAGCAGTTCCGCCAGGAACTATGGCTACACCTTC. The chain is built from TRBV12-3 or TRBV12-4 and TRBJ1-2; D gene ambiguous. V gave up 4 bases and J gave up 2 bases, with 8 bases separating them. The CDR3 is 13 residues long.

V is TRBV7-2 and J is TRBJ2-7, with a possible D match to TRBD2 (5 bases). There are 15 residues in the CDR3. Between the trimmed V and J ends, which lost 1 base and 2 bases, there was a span of 12 bases. Looked up from germline, CDR1 is SGHTA and CDR2 is FQGNSA. CDR3 sequence reads: CASSLVGGLTYEQYF. The CDR3 DNA is TGTGCCAGCAGCTTAGTGGGCGGGCTTACCTACGAGCAGTACTTC.

The chain combines TRBV13 with TRBJ2-2; possibly TRBD1 for D (5 bases). CDR3 size: 15 residues. Between the trimmed V and J ends, which lost 5 bases and 2 bases, there was a span of 12 bases. The germline V gene encodes CDR1 PRHDT and CDR2 FYEKMQ (reference sequence). CDR3 sequence reads: CASSQGPVNTGELFF. The CDR3 coding sequence is TGTGCCAGCAGCCAGGGTCCCGTTAACACCGGGGAGCTGTTTTTT.

The chain carries TRBV9 and TRBJ1-2, with TRBD1 identical over 9 bases. The J segment lost 2 bases and the V segment lost 3 bases, leaving 5 bases of the junction unmatched. There are 15 residues in the CDR3. Germline CDR1 SGDLS, CDR2 YYNGEE. The CDR3: CASSGRDRANYGYTF. As DNA, the CDR3 is TGTGCCAGCAGCGGCCGGGACAGGGCGAACTATGGCTACACCTTC.